The present T cell receptor (beta chain) was sequenced within a study of beta chain features in type 1 diabetes (dated by TCRdb to the late 2010s). Notes on the research overall: Patients and healthy donors did not differ in mean age, gender distribution, total cell number or subset yield. Across all samples, around 99 million sorted cells were examined, and cell number per subset correlated strongly with RNA yield. The study compared TCRB repertoires of sorted circulating CD4+ T cell subsets between recently diagnosed type 1 diabetes patients and matched healthy donors. Regulatory and stem cell-like memory subsets were obtained from only 8 patients and roughly eight healthy donors, while naive and central memory subsets were obtained from all 30 or so donors. Summary of the overall study and its limitations: Only small numbers of individuals were included in the HLA sub-analyses, which left unresolved whether HLA type had any influence on TCRB rearrangement. Sequencing cDNA rather than genomic DNA could over-represent highly expressing activated cells, although activation and CD3 levels did not differ between groups. Naive, central memory and regulatory TCRB repertoires appeared to be more alike among patients than among healthy donors. At VDJ recombination sites, patients with type 1 diabetes made fewer insertions and deleted more nucleotides, a pattern implying thymic rearrangement abnormalities. Type 1 diabetes patients showed a moderate but significant shortening of TCRB CDR3 length in all four CD4+ subsets. PCR might favor shorter templates, but patient and control samples were amplified and corrected together, so any skew would affect both groups equally.

Concerning this clone itself: Its antigen is currently not known. No much larger clone is present one base from it, and per-base qualities are unavailable.

Each donor gave one peripheral blood draw, approximately 110 mL on average, collected into heparinised tubes. Using a panel that included CD45RO, CCR7, CD25, CD127, CD95 and CD27, naive, central memory, regulatory and stem cell-like memory CD4+ T cells were sorted on a BD FACSAria II. Purity was above 95% for every sorted population. PBMCs were separated immediately by Lymphoprep density gradient centrifugation and were stained directly, without being cultured. So that batch effects would be minimized, each experiment stained and sorted samples in pairs, pairing one healthy donor with one patient. The entire amount of isolated RNA was reverse transcribed using the High Capacity cDNA Reverse Transcription Kit, so the sequenced TCRB transcripts were expressed ones. Deep immunoSEQ sequencing was performed on naive, central memory and regulatory T cell samples, with an average of approximately 3.9 million total reads per sample. Sorted cells were lysed in RLT buffer and RNA was extracted with DNase-treated RNeasy Micro or Mini kits, depending on cell number. To prevent cross-contamination, each cell subset was processed individually, whereas patient and healthy donor samples were processed jointly. TCRB sequences were amplified from cDNA with the immunoSEQ multiplex PCR, producing 87-bp fragments spanning the CDR3 region. The amplicons were sequenced using the Illumina HiSeq platform. As for the original processing: Synthetic template baselines were used to correct PCR bias computationally, reads within Hamming distance 2 were collapsed together, and singletons that could not be merged were discarded. Reads were aligned against IMGT so that V, D and J genes, CDR3 length and insertions or deletions at six rearrangement sites could be assigned. Within each subset, clonotype counts were normalized to sorted cell number, and only after that were true diversity and Gini coefficients computed with the tcR R package. The overlap coefficient, calculated on TCRB nucleotide sequences, was used to measure repertoire sharing. TCRdb stores this immuneACCESS table with in-frame sequences only. Part of the clones is absent; in the studies checked, under half of the shortfall reflects unresolved V genes, and no reason is known for the rest. D and trimming were read from the DNA, whereas the V and J calls and clone size are those reported in that table. A total of 300,000 to 450,000 clones appear in this sample, roughly 9.8% of them only once. 0.55% to 0.75% of the sample belongs to the ten largest clones.

The sample consisted of central memory CD4+ T cells from blood. The origin of this receptor is a man aged 25 to 45 with type 1 diabetes.

CDR3 reads: CATTLNEKLFF. The DNA is as follows: TGTGCCACAACCCTTAATGAAAAACTGTTTTTT. The sequence is built from TRBV28 and TRBJ1-4, with no confidently assigned D gene. The CDR3 has 11 amino acids, counting the end cysteine and phenylalanine. Only the CDR3 region is kept as DNA, spanning 33 bases read in frame from base 1. Cut back by 10 bases and 4 bases, the V and J ends lie 7 bases apart. Based on the germline V gene, the CDR1 and CDR2 sequences are MDHEN and SYDVKM.